This T cell receptor beta chain came from a study of T cells after yellow fever vaccination. Across the whole study: The SMART-Seq v4 Ultra Low Input method served to prepare the low-cell-number fractions.

Researchers made TCR cDNA using 5'RACE template switching, and this step added a universal primer site and UMIs. Using its own MiXCR run on the 5' RACE reads, TCRdb lists one record per CDR3 protein. The sample includes about 45,000 distinct CDR3 sequences, roughly 7.1% of them seen just once. In this sample, this clonotype turned up many times. Study-level findings and limits: Abundant clonotypes from the bulk population could contaminate FACS-sorted repertoires. Relatively few clonotypes were ones that appeared in both CD4 and CD8 compartments.

This CDR3 spans 13 amino acids. The V gene's germline CDR1 is DFQATT and CDR2 SNEGSKA (reference sequence). V lost 2 bases and J lost 0, with 4 bases in between. The rearrangement uses TRBV20-1 and TRBJ2-2; D gene uncertain. The clonotype comes from a man under 40 who received the YFV17D yellow fever vaccine. The source material was CD8+ T cells not binding an NS4B(214-222) dextramer, sorted from PBMCs, sampled 45 days after the yellow fever booster vaccination. The CDR3: CSARPPNTGELFF. CDR3 nucleotide sequence: TGCAGTGCTAGACCCCCGAACACCGGGGAGCTGTTTTTT.